This TCR beta chain appears in the sequencing data of a study of Tregs in tolerant kidney transplant recipients. Study details: Related graft donors supplied nonmyeloablative bone marrow transplants, and mixed chimerism was transient.

The length of the CDR3 is 12 residues. Germline V gene lookup returns CDR1 SGHRS and CDR2 YFSETQ. The ends were cut back, 5 bases at V and 3 bases at J, with 8 bases in the middle. Concerning this clone itself: The read ends 3 residues before the CDR3 terminus; that terminus is restored from the germline J gene.

Generated by immunoSEQ multiplex PCR, the TCRdb table keeps only in-frame clones and is missing some. Seen in this sample are about 52,000 clones; the ten most common clones hold 0.8% to 1%. V is TRBV5-1 and J is TRBJ1-1; D not certain. The starting material was CD4+ T cells from blood, obtained before the transplant. This receptor was obtained from a human donor who received a combined kidney and bone marrow transplant. This CDR3 reads CASSLRDTEAFF. The sequenced CDR3 bases are TGCGCCAGCAGTTTACGGGACACTGAA.